One and the same sample provided the 7 T cell receptor beta chains below, sequenced in a study of T cell responses to AZD1222 COVID-19 vaccine. This table comes from immunoSEQ multiplex PCR, and its TCRdb copy is limited to in-frame clones, with some not included. This sample has 110,000 to 150,000 clones; more than 85% occur once, and the top ten carry less than 4.5%. Sequencing was performed on peripheral blood, taken on day 0 of AZD1222 vaccination. These receptor sequences come from an adult in good health.

V gene TRBV18 combines with J gene TRBJ1-5; the D is unclear. Germline V gene sequence: CDR1 KGHSH, CDR2 LQKENI. This CDR3 has 15 residues. Trimming left V 6 bases short and J 0 bases short, with 12 bases between. CDR3 in DNA: TGTGCCAGCTCCCAAGACAAATATAGCAATCAGCCCCAGCATTTT. It encodes CASSQDKYSNQPQHF.

V usage is TRBV12-3 or TRBV12-4 and J usage is TRBJ2-7; D is possibly TRBD1 (5 bases). The length of the CDR3 is 13 residues. The V and J ends lost 4 bases and 1 base respectively, with 8 bases between them. The CDR3 DNA sequence: TGTGCCAGCAGTTATGGGGCGTCCTACGAGCAGTACTTC. Protein: CASSYGASYEQYF.

The chain has TRBV25-1 and TRBJ1-2; tentative D call: TRBD1 (5 bases). This CDR3 has 14 residues. Deletions cut 1 base from V and 8 bases from J, with 14 bases between. In germline, CDR1 is MGHDK, CDR2 SYGVNS. CDR3 nucleotides: TGTGCCAGCAGTGAATTCGGTCAGGGTAAGGGCTACACCTTC. Its translation: CASSEFGQGKGYTF.

The chain couples TRBV5-1 to TRBJ1-1; maybe TRBD1 (6 bases). Trimming took off 7 bases at V and 3 bases at J, with 13 bases between the two ends. The CDR3 extends over 13 amino acids. The germline V gene has CDR1 SGHRS and CDR2 YFSETQ. The DNA for the CDR3 is TGCGCCAGCGGGGGGCCCGGTGACACTGAAGCTTTCTTT. Its translation is CASGGPGDTEAFF. The variable domain in full, completed from reference TRBV5-1 and TRBJ1-1, reads KAGVTQTPRYLIKTRGQQVTLSCSPISGHRSVSWYQQTPGQGLQFLFEYFSETQRNKGNFPGRFSGRQFSNSRSEMNVSTLELGDSALYLCASGGPGDTEAFFGQGTRLTVV.

This clone occurred once. V and J are TRBV7-3 and TRBJ1-2, with unresolved D. Trimming shortened V by 3 bases and J by 2 bases, and 7 bases separated the two germline ends. The germline V gene has CDR1 SGHTA and CDR2 FQGTGA. The CDR3 has 13 amino acids. The CDR3 here is CASSFAVNYGYTF. The CDR3 coding sequence is TGTGCCAGCAGCTTCGCCGTGAACTATGGCTACACCTTC. The variable domain in full, completed from reference TRBV7-3 and TRBJ1-2, reads GAGVSQTPSNKVTEKGKYVELRCDPISGHTALYWYRQSLGQGPEFLIYFQGTGAADDSGLPNDRFFAVRPEGSVSTLKIQRTERGDSAVYLCASSFAVNYGYTFGSGTRLTVV.

The V call is TRBV19, the J call TRBJ2-2; 12 bases align to TRBD2. The CDR3 contains 21 residues. The germline CDR1 and CDR2 sequences are LNHDA and SQIVND (reference sequence). V dropped 2 bases and J dropped 6; count of bases not matched to a gene: 19. The CDR3 DNA sequence: TGTGCCAGTAGTATATACGCCCGGGGACTAGCGGGCTCGACGGGATCCGGGGAGCTGTTTTTT. Its protein product is CASSIYARGLAGSTGSGELFF. Drawing the rest from reference TRBV19 and TRBJ2-2, the complete variable domain is DGGITQSPKYLFRKEGQNVTLSCEQNLNHDAMYWYRQDPGQGLRLIYYSQIVNDFQKGDIAEGYSVSREKKESFPLTVTSAQKNPTAFYLCASSIYARGLAGSTGSGELFFGEGSRLTVL.

This clone was recorded once. The rearrangement joins TRBV2 to TRBJ2-5, with a possible D match to TRBD2 (6 bases). The CDR3 consists of 13 residues. The V gene's germline CDR1 is SNHLY and CDR2 FYNNEI. The V end lost 7 bases, the J end lost 5 bases, and 14 bases lay between the germline ends. For the CDR3, the DNA is TGTGCCAGCATAAAGGGACTGGGGGAGACCCAGTACTTC. Protein: CASIKGLGETQYF.